This T cell receptor (beta chain) was sequenced for a study of shared clonotypes between healthy human individuals. The length of the CDR3 is 16 residues. Looked up from germline, CDR1 is MNHEY and CDR2 is SVGAGI. V lost 2 bases to trimming and J lost 4 bases, with 14 bases between them. Study findings and constraints: Against clonotypes common to all four donors, non-shared ones had lower generation probabilities.

On this clone: Its antigen is unidentified.

Positively selected for CCR7, the CD45RO-negative cells used as naive CD8 cells excluded terminally differentiated effector memory CD45RA+ cells. Profiling relied on immunoSEQ multiplex PCR, and the TCRdb table lists in-frame clones only, not all of them. The sample lists roughly 810,000 clones, 96% occurring once. Sequencing was done on a sample of naive CD8+ T cells sorted from blood. The J gene is TRBJ2-2, the V gene TRBV6-5, with a weak D call TRBD1 (6 bases). The TCR comes from a man aged 25 to 40 in good health. CDR3 residues: CASSYETGLSTGELFF. In nucleotides, the CDR3 is TGTGCCAGCAGTTACGAGACAGGCTTGTCCACCGGGGAGCTGTTTTTT.